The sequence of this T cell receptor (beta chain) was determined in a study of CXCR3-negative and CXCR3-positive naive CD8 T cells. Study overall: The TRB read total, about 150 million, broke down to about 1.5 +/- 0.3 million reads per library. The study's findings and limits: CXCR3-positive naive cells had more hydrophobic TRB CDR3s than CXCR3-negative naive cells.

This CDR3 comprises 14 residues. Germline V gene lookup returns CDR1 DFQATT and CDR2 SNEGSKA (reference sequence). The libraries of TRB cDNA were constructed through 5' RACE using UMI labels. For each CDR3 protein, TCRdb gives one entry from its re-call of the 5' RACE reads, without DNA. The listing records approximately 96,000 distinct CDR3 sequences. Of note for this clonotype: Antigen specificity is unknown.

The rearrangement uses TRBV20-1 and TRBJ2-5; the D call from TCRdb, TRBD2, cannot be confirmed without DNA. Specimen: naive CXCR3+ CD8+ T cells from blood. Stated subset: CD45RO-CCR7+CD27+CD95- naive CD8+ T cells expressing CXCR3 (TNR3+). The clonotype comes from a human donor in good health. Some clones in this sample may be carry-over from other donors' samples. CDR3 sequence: CSAPPSAGEETQYF.